Listed here are 5 T cell receptor beta chains from one sample, sequenced in a study of shared clonotypes between healthy human individuals. This table comes from immunoSEQ multiplex PCR, and its TCRdb copy is limited to in-frame clones, with some not included. The sample lists about 1 million clones, 65% to 75% seen once, with approximately 1.5% in the top ten. The sequencing input was memory CD4+ T cells sorted from blood. The subset denotes: CD45RA-negative fraction. These receptor sequences come from a man younger than 35 in good health.

The CDR3 protein is CASSTGGISGNTIYF. For the CDR3, the DNA is TGCGCCAGCAGCACTGGTGGTATCTCTGGAAACACCATATATTTT. V and J are TRBV5-1 and TRBJ1-3; D is unresolved. Per the germline V gene, CDR1 is SGHRS and CDR2 is YFSETQ. The CDR3 sequence is 15 residues long. V lost 4 bases to trimming and J lost 0 bases, with 11 bases between them.

This clone turned up a few times. The V call is TRBV2, the J call TRBJ1-5; D not certain. The CDR3 is 15 amino acids. In germline, CDR1 is SNHLY, CDR2 FYNNEI. V dropped 3 bases and J dropped 1 base, with 10 bases sitting between them. This chain's CDR3 is CASSDKAGSNQPQHF. The CDR3 DNA reads as TGTGCCAGCAGTGACAAGGCGGGAAGCAATCAGCCCCAGCATTTT.

This clone was seen a handful of times. The chain links TRBV28 to TRBJ1-5; no clear D gene. Germline V gene data show CDR1 as MDHEN and CDR2 as SYDVKM. Trimming cost V 6 bases and J 6 bases, with 15 bases left between them. This CDR3 is built from 14 residues. This chain's CDR3 is CASSLAGGIQPQHF. The CDR3 bases are TGTGCCAGCAGCCTAGCTGGTGGGATTCAGCCCCAGCATTTT.

The chain links TRBV7-2 to TRBJ2-7; 7 positions match TRBD1. This CDR3 has 16 residues. The V and J ends lost 5 bases and 3 bases, in that order; junction bases with no gene match: 13. Germline V lookup: CDR1 SGHTA, CDR2 FQGNSA. The CDR3 coding sequence is TGTGCCAGCAGCCCACACCCCGGGACAGCCAACTACGAGCAGTACTTC. Translated, it gives CASSPHPGTANYEQYF.

As to this clone: The identical CDR3 is also encoded by other nucleotide sequences in the sample. The chain has TRBV6-1 and TRBJ1-5, with D perhaps matching TRBD1 (5 bases). The V gene's germline CDR1 is MNHNS and CDR2 SASEGT. This CDR3 has 14 amino acids. Deletions cut 3 bases from V and 4 bases from J, with 10 bases between. The CDR3 DNA sequence: TGTGCCAGCAGTGAGGCAGGGCGAAATCAGCCCCAGCATTTT. Translating it yields CASSEAGRNQPQHF.